Shown below are 25 T cell receptor beta chains from a single sample sequenced in a study of lymphopenia after photon versus proton radiotherapy. The repertoire was sequenced with immunoSEQ multiplex PCR; TCRdb's copy has only in-frame clones and lacks some. The data hold more than 25,000 clones, with around 90% observed a single time. The sample in question was peripheral blood, obtained from a patient treated with proton-based radiotherapy. Receptor source: a woman aged 60-70 years with cholangiocarcinoma. Some clones in this sample may be carry-over from other donors' samples.

This sequence joins TRBV2 and TRBJ2-3; TRBD1 matches 9 bases. The CDR3 covers 13 residues. The germline V gene encodes CDR1 SNHLY and CDR2 FYNNEI. After removal of 7 bases from V and 5 bases from J, the junction contained 4 bases not matched to a gene. CDR3 in DNA: TGTGCCAGCACCCCGGACAGGGGAGATACGCAGTATTTT. Translating gives CASTPDRGDTQYF. The full variable domain, its missing parts supplied by reference TRBV2 and TRBJ2-3, is EPEVTQTPSHQVTQMGQEVILRCVPISNHLYFYWYRQILGQKVEFLVSFYNNEISEKSEIFDDQFSVERPDGSNFTLKIRSTKLEDSAMYFCASTPDRGDTQYFGPGTRLTVL.

The chain carries TRBV6-5 and TRBJ2-7; 11 bases fit TRBD2. Trimming took 6 bases from V and 2 from J; bases not matched to a gene: 6. CDR1 is MNHEY and CDR2 is SVGAGI in the germline V gene. CDR3 size: 15 residues. The CDR3 loop reads CASSQPGLAAYEQYF. The CDR3 DNA reads TGTGCCAGCAGCCAGCCGGGACTAGCGGCCTACGAGCAGTACTTC.

The chain combines TRBV18 with TRBJ2-4; tentative D call: TRBD1 (5 bases). Germline CDR1 KGHSH, CDR2 LQKENI. V was trimmed by 2 bases and J by 4 bases, leaving 9 bases between them. This CDR3 is built from 14 residues. The CDR3 spells CASSPWAGKNIQYF. The DNA of the CDR3 is TGTGCCAGCTCACCATGGGCAGGGAAAAACATTCAGTACTTC. The whole variable domain, filled in from reference TRBV18 and TRBJ2-4, reads NAGVMQNPRHLVRRRGQEARLRCSPMKGHSHVYWYRQLPEEGLKFMVYLQKENIIDESGMPKERFSAEFPKEGPSILRIQQVVRGDSAAYFCASSPWAGKNIQYFGAGTRLSVL.

A remark on this clone: It is unclear where the CDR3 begins or ends on the DNA, so no DNA is shown, and the CDR3 is as TCRdb lists it. The rearrangement uses TRBV2 and TRBJ1-1; the table gives TRBD1 as D, unverified against the DNA. Counting both end residues, the CDR3 totals 13 amino acids. Looked up from germline, CDR1 is SNHLY and CDR2 is FYNNEI. This chain's CDR3 is CASILEGETEAFF.

CDR3 loop: CASSYLEGGNTEAFF. CDR3 coding DNA: TGTGCCAGCAGTTACTTGGAGGGGGGGAACACTGAAGCTTTCTTT. The chain combines TRBV6-5 with TRBJ1-1; maybe TRBD1 (6 bases). V lost 1 base, J lost 1 base, and 10 bases lay in between. The length of the CDR3 is 15 residues. Looked up from germline, CDR1 is MNHEY and CDR2 is SVGAGI.

This chain links TRBV5-1 with TRBJ2-7, with a tentative D call TRBD2 (5 bases). CDR1 is SGHRS and CDR2 is YFSETQ in the germline V gene. This CDR3 has 13 residues. With 4 bases removed from V and 6 bases from J, the gap between germline ends came to 14 bases. The CDR3 DNA reads TGCGCCAGCAGCCGGTCAACTAGTGTCGAGCAGTACTTC. Translation gives CASSRSTSVEQYF.

The chain links TRBV11-2 to TRBJ2-3; either TRBD1 or TRBD2 may fit D (5 bases each). Trimming pared 4 bases from V and 2 bases from J, leaving 16 bases between. The germline V gene has CDR1 SGHAT and CDR2 FQNNGV. There are 16 residues in the CDR3. DNA of the CDR3: TGTGCCAGCAGCTGGAGGATCGACAGTCACACAGATACGCAGTATTTT. Translation: CASSWRIDSHTDTQYF. The variable domain in full, with the rest retrieved from reference TRBV11-2 and TRBJ2-3, is EAGVAQSPRYKIIEKRQSVAFWCNPISGHATLYWYQQILGQGPKLLIQFQNNGVVDDSQLPKDRFSAERLKGVDSTLKIQPAKLEDSAVYLCASSWRIDSHTDTQYFGPGTRLTVL.

The rearrangement links TRBV7-9 to TRBJ2-5; D unresolved. CDR1 and CDR2 (germline): SEHNR, FQNEAQ (reference sequence). The CDR3 consists of 15 residues. V lost 6 bases to trimming and J lost 2 bases, with 16 bases between them. The CDR3 DNA sequence: TGTGCCAGCAGTTCCCCTACCGCGCCACAAGAGACCCAGTACTTC. It is translated as CASSSPTAPQETQYF.

This clone was found once. This chain connects TRBV5-6 to TRBJ2-2, with D possibly being TRBD1 (5 bases). Deletions cut 2 bases from V and 2 bases from J, with 13 bases between. The V gene's germline CDR1 is SGHDT and CDR2 YYEEEE. CDR3 length: 16 residues. CDR3 region: CASSFGRRGNTGELFF. Written as DNA, the CDR3 is TGTGCCAGCAGCTTTGGTCGTAGGGGCAACACCGGGGAGCTGTTTTTT.

This sequence joins TRBV7-8 and TRBJ1-1; D remains unclear. CDR1 is SGHVS and CDR2 is FQNEAQ in the germline V gene. Trimming pared 4 bases from V and 0 bases from J, leaving 6 bases between. The CDR3 runs 13 residues. The chain's CDR3 is CASSSYMNTEAFF. For the CDR3, the DNA is TGTGCCAGCAGCTCATATATGAACACTGAAGCTTTCTTT.

V is TRBV6-4 and J is TRBJ2-3; D possibly corresponds to TRBD2 (6 bases). The CDR3 contains 15 residues. Trimming shortened V by 6 bases and J by 1 base, and 14 bases separated the two germline ends. CDR1 MRHNA and CDR2 SNTAGT come from the germline V gene. CDR3 sequence reads: CASRETRKGTDTQYF. Here the CDR3 DNA reads TGTGCCAGCAGGGAGACTAGAAAGGGCACAGATACGCAGTATTTT.

This clone was seen once. The chain links TRBV7-9 to TRBJ2-5; 7 nucleotides match TRBD1. The CDR3 totals 15 residues. After removal of 5 bases from V and 1 base from J, the junction contained 7 bases not matched to a gene. Germline V gene lookup returns CDR1 SEHNR and CDR2 FQNEAQ (reference sequence). The CDR3 protein is CASSKGQRAQETQYF. The CDR3 nucleotides read TGTGCCAGCAGCAAGGGACAGCGTGCCCAAGAGACCCAGTACTTC.

This rearrangement joins TRBV5-1 to TRBJ2-1, with 10 bases lining up with TRBD2. V lost 4 bases and J lost 3; bases outside the gene matches: 7. The CDR3 loop spans 16 amino acids. Germline CDR1 is SGHRS and CDR2 is YFSETQ. CDR3 amino acids: CASSKGSGGYYNEQFF. Here the CDR3 DNA reads TGCGCCAGCAGCAAGGGTAGCGGGGGGTACTACAATGAGCAGTTCTTC.

The chain employs TRBV9 and TRBJ1-3; TRBD1 matches 9 bases. Germline CDR1 SGDLS, CDR2 YYNGEE. V gave up 2 bases and J gave up 4 bases; unmatched junction bases: 4. The CDR3 spans 15 residues. Here the CDR3 DNA reads TGTGCCAGCAGCGTTATAGGGACAGGGGGAAACACCATATATTTT. Its translation: CASSVIGTGGNTIYF.

V and J are TRBV15 and TRBJ2-7, with 9 positions matching TRBD1. The CDR3 is 16 amino acids. The ends lost 0 bases at V and 6 bases at J; junction bases unmatched: 9. Germline-derived CDR1 and CDR2 are LNHNV and YYDKDF (reference sequence). The CDR3 protein is CATSRDRGQGTGEQYF. In DNA form, the CDR3 reads TGTGCCACCAGCAGAGATCGGGGACAGGGAACCGGCGAGCAGTACTTC.

In its sample, this clone was seen a few times. V is TRBV14 and J is TRBJ2-2; the D gene is possibly TRBD2 (6 bases). Trimming stripped 2 bases from V and 1 base from J, with 17 bases between. The CDR3 covers 18 residues. The germline CDR1 and CDR2 sequences are SGHDN and FVKESK. The CDR3 protein is CASSQNVLGGLNTGELFF. The CDR3 DNA follows: TGTGCCAGCAGCCAAAACGTTTTGGGGGGACTGAACACCGGGGAGCTGTTTTTT.

The rearrangement links TRBV11-2 to TRBJ2-6, with D possibly being TRBD1 (6 bases). Germline V CDR1 and CDR2: SGHAT, FQNNGV. This CDR3 comprises 15 residues. Trimming stripped 3 bases from V and 2 bases from J, with 8 bases between. The CDR3 spells CASSFQGTGANVLTF. CDR3 bases: TGTGCCAGCAGCTTTCAGGGGACTGGGGCCAACGTCCTGACTTTC.

CDR3 sequence: CASSPPSGRSHEQYF. CDR3 bases: TGTGCCAGCTCACCACCGAGCGGGAGATCCCACGAGCAGTACTTC. This chain connects TRBV18 to TRBJ2-7, with 8 positions matching TRBD2. Germline V lookup: CDR1 KGHSH, CDR2 LQKENI. Germline trimming cut 0 bases from V and 5 bases from J; bases unmatched to any gene: 6. The CDR3 extends over 15 amino acids.

The chain joins TRBV27 to TRBJ2-5; D is unclear. Germline V gene lookup returns CDR1 MNHEY and CDR2 SMNVEV (reference sequence). CDR3 length equals 15 residues. V shed 1 base and J shed 5 bases, with 14 bases lying between them. Here the CDR3 DNA reads TGTGCCAGCAGTTTATTGTTCCCAACCGGTGAGACCCAGTACTTC. This codes for CASSLLFPTGETQYF.

This clone was observed many times. The chain is built from TRBV2 and TRBJ2-1; D is unclear. Trimming removed 5 bases at V and 8 bases at J, with 13 bases between. The CDR3 covers 13 residues. Looked up from germline, CDR1 is SNHLY and CDR2 is FYNNEI. The CDR3: CASSYTEWDEQFF. The CDR3 DNA is TGTGCCAGCAGTTACACCGAATGGGATGAGCAGTTCTTC.

CDR3 residues: CASGPFVRDGTQYF. The CDR3 region has the DNA TGTGCCAGCGGGCCATTTGTTCGGGACGGTACGCAGTATTTT. V usage is TRBV7-9 and J usage is TRBJ2-3, with D perhaps given as TRBD1 or TRBD2 (5 bases each). CDR3 length equals 14 residues. With 8 bases removed from V and 8 bases from J, the gap between germline ends came to 20 bases. Germline CDR1 SEHNR, CDR2 FQNEAQ (reference sequence).

The chain has TRBV2 and TRBJ1-2; D remains ambiguous. The CDR3 has 12 amino acids. Trimming left V 7 bases short and J 4 bases short, with 10 bases between. Germline CDR1 and CDR2: SNHLY and FYNNEI. The chain's CDR3 is CASNMGSYGYTF. CDR3 DNA: TGTGCCAGCAACATGGGATCCTATGGCTACACCTTC.

The rearrangement joins TRBV10-1 to TRBJ2-1; a possible D gene is TRBD1 (6 bases). Trimming shortened V by 0 bases and J by 2 bases, and 8 bases separated the two germline ends. This CDR3 comprises 15 residues. Germline-derived CDR1 and CDR2 are WNHNN and SYGVQD (reference sequence). CDR3 amino acids: CASSESGGAYNEQFF. CDR3 nucleotides: TGCGCCAGCAGTGAGTCTGGGGGCGCCTACAATGAGCAGTTCTTC.

The V call is TRBV11-3, the J call TRBJ1-3, with no clear D. CDR1 and CDR2 (germline): SGHNT, YENEEA. Trimming pared 2 bases from V and 9 bases from J, leaving 23 bases between. This CDR3 is built from 17 residues. In nucleotides, the CDR3 is TGTGCCAGCAGCTTATGGGTCAGAAGTCGGCGGTCAGGCACCATATATTTT. It encodes CASSLWVRSRRSGTIYF.

The rearrangement links TRBV5-1 to TRBJ2-1, with TRBD2 identical over 7 bases. Germline V gene sequence: CDR1 SGHRS, CDR2 YFSETQ. This CDR3 spans 16 amino acids. V dropped 4 bases and J dropped 8; count of bases not matched to a gene: 15. DNA of the CDR3: TGCGCCAGCAGCCCGGGGGGACTGGGCACGTTGTATGAGCAGTTCTTC. Encoded protein: CASSPGGLGTLYEQFF.